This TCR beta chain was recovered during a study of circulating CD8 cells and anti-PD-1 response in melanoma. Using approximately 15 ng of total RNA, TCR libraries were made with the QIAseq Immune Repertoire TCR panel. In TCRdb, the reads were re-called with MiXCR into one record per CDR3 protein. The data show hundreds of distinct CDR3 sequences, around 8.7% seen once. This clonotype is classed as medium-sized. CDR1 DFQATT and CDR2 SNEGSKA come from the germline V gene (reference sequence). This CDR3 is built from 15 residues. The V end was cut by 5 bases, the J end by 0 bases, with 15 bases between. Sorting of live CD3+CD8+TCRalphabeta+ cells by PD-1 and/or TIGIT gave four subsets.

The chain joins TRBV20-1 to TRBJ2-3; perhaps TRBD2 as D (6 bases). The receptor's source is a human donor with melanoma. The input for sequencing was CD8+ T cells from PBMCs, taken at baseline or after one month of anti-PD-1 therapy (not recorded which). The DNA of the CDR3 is TGCAGTGCTCGGTCCGGGACTGCTAGCACAGATACGCAGTATTTT. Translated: CSARSGTASTDTQYF.